The text below deals with one T cell receptor (beta chain). The antigen remains unidentified. Described treatment: roughly ten-day PBMC culture with coronavirus spike peptide pools or control peptides (ViraFEST assay). The data were obtained in a study of vaccination and CD4 T cells after COVID-19. Looking at the study overall: Overlapping spike peptides from SARS-CoV-2, HCoV-NL63, HCoV-OC43 and HCoV-229E served to stimulate the cells.

Sequencing of the DNA from cultured CD4+ T cells was carried out with the Oncomine TCR Beta short-read assay. One entry per CDR3 protein, called by TCRdb with MiXCR from the PCR reads. The sample includes about 12,000 distinct CDR3 sequences, less than 80% of them seen just once. CDR3 length: 11 amino acids. General observations from the study: Researchers report that 304 of 307 vaccine-specific clones in convalescent patients proved spike mono-reactive. Post-vaccination, and not before, a median roughly 86% of reactive clones appeared in convalescent patients.

The rearrangement joins TRBV21-1 to TRBJ2-7; the D segment call TRBD2 is taken from the table without a DNA check. TRBV21-1 is a pseudogene. The sequence was obtained from a human donor who had recovered from COVID-19. The sequencing input was CD4+ T cells from blood, cultured in vitro. The CDR3: CASRGCYEQYF. For the CDR3, the DNA is TGTGCCAGCCGCGGGTGCTACGAGCAGTACTTC.